The clone carrying this TCR beta chain showed up just a few times. The CDR3 runs to 14 residues. J lost 7 bases, V lost 4 bases, and 7 bases had no gene match. Germline CDR1 and CDR2: LNHDA and SQIVND (reference sequence). This sample was taken from a study of T cells after yellow fever vaccination. MiXCR was run by TCRdb on the 5' RACE reads, yielding one entry per CDR3 protein. This sample carries around 180,000 distinct CDR3 sequences, approximately 6% of them seen once, and the ten largest clones take 2.9%. The chain joins TRBV19 to TRBJ1-5; TRBD1 agrees at 7 bases. The sequence was obtained from a man aged 18 to 30 who received the YFV17D yellow fever vaccine. Source: CD4+ T cells sorted from PBMCs, taken on the day of the first yellow fever vaccination. This CDR3 reads CASSRQGGGQPQHF. The CDR3 nucleotides read TGTGCCAGTAGTAGACAGGGTGGCGGACAGCCCCAGCATTTT.